This TCR beta chain was sequenced in a study of cytomegalovirus exposure and HLA in healthy donors. The PCR employed 60 Vbeta primers together with 13 Jbeta primers. The assay was immunoSEQ multiplex PCR, and TCRdb's table has in-frame clones only and misses some. Of approximately 130,000 clones in the sample, around 82% were seen once. This CDR3 is built from 15 residues. V trimming: 4 bases; J trimming: 2 bases; junction bases outside the gene matches: 7. Germline V gene lookup returns CDR1 LGHNA and CDR2 YNFKEQ. The chain employs TRBV4-2 and TRBJ2-5; 7 bases map to TRBD2. The material sequenced was PBMCs. The clonotype was recovered from a boy aged 5-17 years in good health and CMV-seronegative. The CDR3 region is CASSPTNGGQETQYF. The CDR3 DNA follows: TGTGCCAGCAGCCCAACAAACGGGGGGCAAGAGACCCAGTACTTC.